A selection of T cell receptor beta chains follows, all from one sample in a study of T cell changes during pregnancy in multiple sclerosis. Assay: immunoSEQ multiplex PCR; the TCRdb copy retains only in-frame clones and omits some. The sample records more than 65,000 clones, more than 90% being singletons. The sample in question was CD4+ T cells from peripheral blood mononuclear cells, obtained before pregnancy. These TCRs come from a female donor with multiple sclerosis, enrolled in a pregnancy study. Each CDR3 is given with its conserved first and last residue. The order of the fields is D gene, J gene, CDR3 length, clone size, V gene, CDR3 DNA, CDR3 protein. The D gene is left open where the match is weak. Clone size is shown for a subset of rows, as once, few, many or a class of expanded clone.

>TRBD1|TRBJ2-2|14|.|TRBV2
TGTGCCAGCAGGGCGGACAGGGGAACCGGGGAGCTGTTTTTT
CASRADRGTGELFF
>TRBD1|TRBJ2-2|16|.|TRBV5-1
TGCGCCAGCAGCTCGGGACAGGCGGCGAACACCGGGGAGCTGTTTTTT
CASSSGQAANTGELFF
>.|TRBJ2-6|16|.|TRBV19
TGTGCCAGTAGTATACTTCAGGGATCCGGGGCCAACGTCCTGACTTTC
CASSILQGSGANVLTF
>.|TRBJ1-1|15|few|TRBV27
TGTGCCAGCAGTTTATGGGCAGGGTTGAACACTGAAGCTTTCTTT
CASSLWAGLNTEAFF
>TRBD1|TRBJ1-3|15|.|TRBV4-1
TGCGCCAGCAGCCAAGTTGGGACAGGGAGAAACACCATATATTTT
CASSQVGTGRNTIYF
>TRBD2|TRBJ2-1|15|.|TRBV5-1
TGCGCCAGCAGCTTCGGTGGACTAGCGGGAGTTGAGCAGTTCTTC
CASSFGGLAGVEQFF
>.|TRBJ2-2|16|.|TRBV10-3
TGTGCCATCAGTGTGGGGGGAACGGCGAACACCGGGGAGCTGTTTTTT
CAISVGGTANTGELFF
>.|TRBJ1-1|14|.|TRBV5-1
TGCGCCAGCAGCCCTGACACTTTGAACACTGAAGCTTTCTTT
CASSPDTLNTEAFF
>.|TRBJ2-7|12|.|TRBV5-6
TGTGCCAGCAGCACAGGGTCCTACGAGCAGTACTTC
CASSTGSYEQYF
>.|TRBJ2-7|13|.|TRBV5-4
TGTGCCAGCAGCTTGGAGGCGGACTACGAGCAGTACTTC
CASSLEADYEQYF
>TRBD1|TRBJ1-3|15|.|TRBV5-1
TGCGCCAGCAGCGTTGGACAGGGGACTGGAAACACCATATATTTT
CASSVGQGTGNTIYF
>TRBD1|TRBJ1-1|14|.|TRBV5-4
TGTGCCAGCAGCCCAAGGGACAGGAACACTGAAGCTTTCTTT
CASSPRDRNTEAFF
>.|TRBJ1-1|12|.|TRBV6-5
TGTGCCAGCAGCTCCGGGAACACTGAAGCTTTCTTT
CASSSGNTEAFF
>.|TRBJ1-1|15|.|TRBV18
TGTGCCAGCTCCCGAGGGGGGGGGCCGAACACTGAAGCTTTCTTT
CASSRGGGPNTEAFF
>TRBD2|TRBJ2-7|17|.|TRBV5-6
TGTGCCAGCAGCTTGTCTATTCTAGCGGGGGTATCCTACGAGCAGTACTTC
CASSLSILAGVSYEQYF